These 20 T cell receptor beta chains originate from one sample sequenced in a study of tumor-infiltrating lymphocytes in primary liver carcinoma. The researchers produced TCR beta cDNA from roughly 500 ng total RNA with a constant-region primer. Investigators got TCR beta libraries out of three nested multiplex PCR rounds, done with slightly modified ARM-PCR. In the first two PCR rounds, TRBV1-TRBV30 forward primers were paired with a C-beta reverse primer, and each round lasted nine to ten cycles. MiXCR, run by TCRdb on the multiplex PCR reads, gives a single entry per CDR3 protein. The sample has 20,000 to 25,000 distinct CDR3 sequences, 75% to 80% seen once. Taking roughly 20-34 mg of unsorted bulk tissue, the authors co-extracted RNA and DNA. What was sequenced was liver tumor tissue from sampling region 1. Regarding subset: tumor region T1, superior pole. All receptors derive from a woman in her twenties or thirties with primary liver carcinoma and hepatitis B virus infection.

The chain uses TRBV28 and TRBJ1-5; 7 bases match TRBD1. Trimming at V came to 7 bases and at J to 13 bases, leaving 10 bases not matched to a gene. The CDR3 runs 12 residues. Germline CDR1 is MDHEN and CDR2 is SYDVKM. This chain's CDR3 is CASNVSRTGQHF. Here the CDR3 DNA reads TGTGCCAGCAATGTCTCCAGGACAGGTCAGCATTTT.

This clonotype was observed a handful of times. This rearrangement joins TRBV7-2 to TRBJ1-2; possibly TRBD1 for D (5 bases). Trimming shortened V by 5 bases and J by 4 bases, and 23 bases separated the two germline ends. This CDR3 region has 17 residues. Per germline, CDR1 SGHTA and CDR2 FQGNSA. CDR3 loop: CASSPRGGGPGGYGYTF. The CDR3 DNA sequence: TGTGCCAGCAGCCCTCGAGGAGGAGGGCCCGGGGGCTATGGCTACACCTTC. Together with reference TRBV7-2 and TRBJ1-2, the CDR3 gives the full variable domain: GAGVSQSPSNKVTEKGKDVELRCDPISGHTALYWYRQSLGQGLEFLIYFQGNSAPDKSGLPSDRFSAERTGGSVSTLTIQRTQQEDSAVYLCASSPRGGGPGGYGYTFGSGTRLTVV.

About this clonotype: Mismatch with germline at one junction end may stem from a read error. The rearrangement joins TRBV11-1 to TRBJ2-1; D possibly corresponds to TRBD1 (6 bases). Per germline, CDR1 SGHAT and CDR2 FQDESV (reference sequence). The CDR3 contains 15 residues. CDR3 loop: CASSRRQAPYNEQFF. The CDR3, as DNA: TGTGCCAGCAGCCGAAGACAGGCCCCCTACAATGAGCAGTTTTTC.

Many counts were recorded for this clonotype. The chain is built from TRBV6-1 and TRBJ2-3; 7 bases map to TRBD2. This CDR3 region has 16 residues. J lost 2 bases, V lost 5 bases, and 10 bases had no gene match. CDR1 and CDR2 (germline): MNHNS, SASEGT. The CDR3 loop is CASSQLAGLTTDTQYF. The CDR3 DNA is TGTGCCAGCAGTCAATTAGCGGGTTTAACCACAGATACGCAGTATTTT.

This clonotype was counted a single time. The chain recombines TRBV11-2 with TRBJ2-2; D perhaps matches TRBD2 (5 bases). The V gene's germline CDR1 is SGHAT and CDR2 FQNNGV. The CDR3 consists of 14 residues. Between the trimmed V and J ends, which lost 8 bases and 5 bases, there was a span of 15 bases. The chain's CDR3 is CASLDRTVTGELFF. As DNA, the CDR3 is TGTGCCAGCTTAGATCGGACTGTAACCGGGGAGCTGTTTTTT.

Of note for this clonotype: The junction does not match germline at one end; this may be a read error. The chain joins TRBV4-3 to TRBJ2-1; 7 bases agree with TRBD2. CDR3 length: 16 residues. Looked up from germline, CDR1 is LGHNA and CDR2 is YSLEER. CDR3 in DNA: TGCGCCAGTAGCCAAGATTGGGACTACTCCTACAATGAGCGGTTCTTC. It is translated as CASSQDWDYSYNERFF.

As to this clonotype: The junction departs from the called germline gene at one end, perhaps through a read error. The J gene is TRBJ2-3, the V gene TRBV12-3 or TRBV12-4, with D perhaps matching TRBD2 (5 bases). This CDR3 spans 15 amino acids. This CDR3 reads CTSSFPPPSTDRQYF. The CDR3 DNA reads as TGTACCAGTAGTTTTCCCCCTCCTAGCACAGATAGGCAGTATTTT.

For this clonotype: The junction shows a germline mismatch at one end, possibly a read error. This chain joins TRBV10-3 and TRBJ2-5, with D unclear. CDR3 length equals 15 residues. Germline-derived CDR1 and CDR2 are ENHRY and SYGVKD. Written as DNA, the CDR3 is TGTGCCATCGGTGAGTCGGCTTCCAGACAAGGGACCCAGTACTTC. Its protein product is CAIGESASRQGTQYF.

The chain couples TRBV7-9 to TRBJ2-2; possible D gene TRBD1, 6 bases. The CDR3 length is 16 residues. Germline V gene sequence: CDR1 SEHNR, CDR2 FQNEAQ (reference sequence). Trimming stripped 5 bases from V and 10 bases from J, with 23 bases between. The CDR3 bases are TGTGCCAGCAGCCCACCGGCGGCAGGGGCTGCTCAGGAGCTGTTTTTT. The encoded protein is CASSPPAAGAAQELFF.

In this sample, this clonotype turned up a few times. This may arise from a read error, as a much more abundant clone is one base away. This chain connects TRBV20-1 to TRBJ1-2; possible D gene TRBD1, 5 bases. The CDR3 loop spans 13 amino acids. V was pared by 6 bases and J by 4 bases, with 15 bases between. Germline CDR1 is DFQATT and CDR2 is SNEGSKA (reference sequence). CDR3 sequence: CSAEGTPGYGYTF. The CDR3 DNA reads TGCAGTGCAGAGGGGACTCCCGGCTATGGCTACACCTTC.

This clonotype was found a few times. V is TRBV28 and J is TRBJ2-1; 12 bases map to TRBD2. CDR1 is MDHEN and CDR2 is SYDVKM in the germline V gene. This CDR3 has 16 residues. V lost 6 bases, J lost 12 bases, and 15 bases stayed unmatched. The CDR3 nucleotides are TGTGCCAGCAGCCCCGAGACTAGCGGGAGCACACATGGGCAGTTCTTC. It encodes CASSPETSGSTHGQFF.

The genes are TRBV4-1 and TRBJ2-2; 7 positions agree with TRBD2. J lost 6 bases, V lost 0 bases, and 13 bases had no gene match. Germline CDR1 and CDR2: MGHRA and YSYEKL. The CDR3 sequence is 18 residues long. The CDR3 DNA follows: TGCGCCAGCAGCCAAGATCGTGGCATTCAGCGGGATCCCGGGGAGCTGTTTTTT. As protein: CASSQDRGIQRDPGELFF.

In its sample, this clonotype was seen once. One junction end disagrees with the germline gene, perhaps due to a read error. In nucleotides, the CDR3 is TGTGCCAGCCCCATCGCCCAAGGGACTAATTCACCCCACCACTTT. Translation gives CASPIAQGTNSPHHF. The chain combines TRBV11-2 with TRBJ1-6; TRBD1 is a possible D gene (5 bases). Germline V gene lookup returns CDR1 SGHAT and CDR2 FQNNGV. The CDR3 spans 15 residues.

On this clonotype itself: A junction boundary mismatches the germline segment, possibly from a read error. The chain joins TRBV11-1 to TRBJ2-1; possible D gene TRBD1, 6 bases. The germline CDR1 and CDR2 sequences are SGHAT and FQDESV (reference sequence). This CDR3 contains 15 residues. The CDR3 loop is CASSRRQASYNNQLF. The CDR3 DNA reads TGTGCCAGCAGCCGGAGACAGGCCTCCTACAATAACCAGTTATTC.

With respect to this clonotype: Since a much larger clone is just one base distant, this may be a read error. The missing conserved phenylalanine or tryptophan at the end of this CDR3 makes a read error likely. J is TRBJ2-6 and V is TRBV11-1, with no clear D. Germline loops: CDR1 SGHAT, CDR2 FQDESV (reference sequence). Between the trimmed V and J ends, which lost 9 bases and 0 bases, there was a span of 6 bases. CDR3 length: 13 residues. This chain's CDR3 is CASSPSGANVLTL. As DNA, the CDR3 is TGTGCCAGTTCACCCTCTGGGGCCAACGTCCTGACTTTA.

Ten or more counts support this clonotype. At one boundary the junction diverges from the germline segment, which might be a read error. This chain joins TRBV5-1 and TRBJ2-2; 9 bases agree with TRBD1. Germline CDR1 SGHRS, CDR2 YFSETQ. The CDR3 totals 18 residues. The CDR3 DNA follows: TGCGCAAGCAGCTTGGGTCACCGGGACAGGGCCCTGACCGGGGAGCTGTTTTTT. It codes for CASSLGHRDRALTGELFF.

V gene TRBV6-6 combines with J gene TRBJ2-5; 7 positions agree with TRBD2. Unmatched junction bases numbered 12, after V lost 4 bases and J lost 4 bases. Germline loops: CDR1 MNHNY, CDR2 SVGAGI (reference sequence). The length of the CDR3 is 16 residues. The CDR3 nucleotides are TGTGCCAGCAGTTCCGACCCCTCGCGGGGGAGAGAGACCCAGTACTTC. It yields the protein CASSSDPSRGRETQYF.

The rearrangement joins TRBV11-3 to TRBJ1-1, with a possible D match to TRBD1 (5 bases). The CDR3 length is 15 residues. Germline V gives CDR1 SGHNT, CDR2 YENEEA. Trimming pared 5 bases from V and 0 bases from J, leaving 13 bases between. This chain's CDR3 is CASSPPRGLNTEAFF. The CDR3 DNA follows: TGTGCCAGCAGCCCCCCACGGGGCTTGAACACTGAAGCTTTCTTT.

Turning to this clonotype: The germline gene is not matched at one end of the junction; a read error may be the cause. The gene calls are TRBV28 and TRBJ2-1, with D possibly called TRBD1 or TRBD2 (5 bases each). The CDR3 is 15 residues long. CDR1 MDHEN and CDR2 SYDVKM come from the germline V gene. CDR3 amino acids: CVSSSLGTRRNEQFF. The CDR3 DNA sequence: TGTGTCAGCAGTTCCCTGGGGACCAGGAGGAATGAGCAGTTCTTC.

The chain is built from TRBV4-2 and TRBJ2-7; D unclear. The V end lost 8 bases, the J end lost 3 bases, and 11 bases lay between the germline ends. Germline V lookup: CDR1 LGHNA, CDR2 YNFKEQ. CDR3 length equals 12 residues. CDR3 DNA: TGTGCCAGCCAACTTAGTCACTACGAGCAGTACTTC. Encoded protein: CASQLSHYEQYF.